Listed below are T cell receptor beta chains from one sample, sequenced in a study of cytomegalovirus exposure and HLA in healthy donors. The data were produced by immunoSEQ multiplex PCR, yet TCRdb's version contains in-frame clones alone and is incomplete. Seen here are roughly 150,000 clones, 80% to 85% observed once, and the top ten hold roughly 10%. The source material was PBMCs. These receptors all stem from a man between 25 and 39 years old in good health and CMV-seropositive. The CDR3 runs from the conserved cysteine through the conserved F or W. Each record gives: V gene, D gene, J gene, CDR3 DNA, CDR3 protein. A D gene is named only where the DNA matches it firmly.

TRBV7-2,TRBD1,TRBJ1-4,TGTGCCAGCAGCGCGGGACAGGGGGCTGAAAAACTGTTTTTT,CASSAGQGAEKLFF
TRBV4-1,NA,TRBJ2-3,TGCGCCAGCAGCCGCTCCTGGACAGCCACAGATACGCAGTATTTT,CASSRSWTATDTQYF
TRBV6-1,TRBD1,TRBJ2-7,TGTGCCAGCAGTGGACAGGGGGCCCACGAGCAGTACTTC,CASSGQGAHEQYF
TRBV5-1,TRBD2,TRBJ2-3,TGCGCCAGCAGCTATACACTAGCGGGTCCAGATACGCAGTATTTT,CASSYTLAGPDTQYF
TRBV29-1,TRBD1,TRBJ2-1,TGCAGCGTCGCTCCCGGGACAGGGCTCTACAATGAGCAGTTCTTC,CSVAPGTGLYNEQFF
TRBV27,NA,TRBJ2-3,TGTGCCAGCATCCCTATTCCTCACGGGGCGGGGCGCACAGATACGCAGTATTTT,CASIPIPHGAGRTDTQYF
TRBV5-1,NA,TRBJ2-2,TGCGCCAGCAGCAACGGACAGACTAACACCGGGGAGCTGTTTTTT,CASSNGQTNTGELFF
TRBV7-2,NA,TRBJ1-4,TGTGCCAGCAGCTTCTACGGGAATGAAAAACTGTTTTTT,CASSFYGNEKLFF
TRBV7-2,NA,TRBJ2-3,TGTGCCAGCAGCTTAAATGCGGTCACAGATACGCAGTATTTT,CASSLNAVTDTQYF
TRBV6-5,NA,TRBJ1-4,TGTGCCAGCAGTTACCATAGCGGGGCAACTAATGAAAAACTGTTTTTT,CASSYHSGATNEKLFF
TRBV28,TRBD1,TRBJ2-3,TGTGCCATCAATCAACCGGGACAGGGGATGTTGGGGCAGTATTTT,CAINQPGQGMLGQYF